Listed below are T cell receptor beta chains from one sample, sequenced in a study of technical replicates of blood from four donors. Generated by immunoSEQ multiplex PCR, the TCRdb table keeps only in-frame clones and is missing some. This repertoire shows about 72,000 clones, 92% found once; its top ten account for around 0.38%. The material sequenced was T cells isolated from PBMCs. Receptor source: a human donor in good health. The CDR3 runs from the conserved cysteine through the conserved F or W. Each record gives: V gene, clone size, J gene, D gene, CDR3 protein, CDR3 DNA. The D gene is left open where the match is weak. Only some rows state a clone size, as once, few, many or a class for expanded clones.

TRBV11-2	.	TRBJ1-5	.	CASQLGGNQPQHF	TGTGCCAGCCAGTTGGGAGGCAATCAGCCCCAGCATTTT
TRBV13	.	TRBJ2-1	.	CASSLGAGQTNEQFF	TGTGCCAGCAGCTTAGGAGCGGGACAAACCAATGAGCAGTTCTTC
TRBV5-1	.	TRBJ2-1	TRBD2	CASSLAGGRDEQFF	TGCGCCAGCAGCTTGGCGGGAGGGAGGGATGAGCAGTTCTTC
TRBV9	.	TRBJ2-5	.	CASSGRVGEETQYF	TGTGCCAGCAGCGGGAGGGTGGGCGAAGAGACCCAGTACTTC
TRBV7-2	.	TRBJ2-7	.	CASSLVSAYEQYF	TGTGCCAGCAGCTTAGTATCTGCCTACGAGCAGTACTTC
TRBV2	.	TRBJ2-7	.	CASNSGLEDEQYF	TGTGCCAGCAATTCAGGGTTAGAGGACGAGCAGTACTTC
TRBV7-3	.	TRBJ2-1	.	CASSLGGHEQFF	TGTGCCAGCAGCTTAGGAGGGCATGAGCAGTTCTTC
TRBV14	.	TRBJ1-2	TRBD1	CASSRGQGFGYTF	TGTGCCAGCAGCCGAGGACAGGGGTTTGGCTACACCTTC
TRBV7-2	.	TRBJ2-7	.	CASSWDNYEQYF	TGTGCCAGCAGCTGGGACAACTACGAGCAGTACTTC
TRBV6-6	.	TRBJ2-3	.	CASSSINGLGDTQYF	TGTGCCAGCAGTTCCATTAATGGACTTGGAGATACGCAGTATTTT
TRBV4-2	once	TRBJ2-5	.	CASSLTLQETQYF	TGTGCCAGCAGCCTTACGCTACAAGAGACCCAGTACTTC
TRBV15	.	TRBJ1-1	.	CATSRTGNTEAFF	TGTGCCACCAGCAGGACAGGTAACACTGAAGCTTTCTTT
TRBV7-9	.	TRBJ2-2	.	CASSLEAAGNTGELFF	TGTGCCAGCAGCTTAGAGGCAGCGGGGAACACCGGGGAGCTGTTTTTT
TRBV2	.	TRBJ2-7	TRBD1	CASMGDREVDEQYF	TGTGCCAGCATGGGGGACAGGGAGGTTGACGAGCAGTACTTC
TRBV28	.	TRBJ1-4	.	CAARQDLVEKLFF	TGTGCCGCCCGACAGGACCTAGTTGAAAAACTGTTTTTT
TRBV4-1	.	TRBJ2-7	.	CASSQGRGLIGEQYF	TGCGCCAGCAGCCAAGGACGGGGACTTATTGGAGAGCAGTACTTC
TRBV7-9	.	TRBJ2-7	.	CASSPQADYEQYF	TGTGCCAGCAGCCCCCAGGCCGATTACGAGCAGTACTTC